These T cell receptor beta chains were read from a single sample in a study of CD8 T cells in ankylosing spondylitis. Via MiXCR, TCRdb re-called the 5' RACE reads, giving one row per CDR3 protein. The profile shows approximately 200,000 distinct CDR3 sequences, around 13% of them singletons. The sequenced sample was blood, either unsorted or a sorted T cell fraction (not recorded which). Receptors were obtained from a male donor with ankylosing spondylitis or in good health (not recorded which). Both conserved end residues are trimmed from each CDR3. The order of the fields is J gene, D gene, V gene, CDR3 protein. The D gene is left open where the match is weak.

TRBJ2-3 - TRBV10-2 ASSEIGGGTDTQY
TRBJ1-1 TRBD1 TRBV11-2 ASSFSSETGGGEAF
TRBJ2-5 TRBD2 TRBV25-1 ASSSSGGAVGETQY
TRBJ2-2 - TRBV2 ASCLLAPDRPHTGELF
TRBJ2-1 - TRBV11-2 ASSLWLERSYNEQF
TRBJ1-2 TRBD1 TRBV6-1 ASWRQGALGYT
TRBJ2-1 - TRBV11-3 ASSLALRGEQF
TRBJ1-2 - TRBV29-1 SVEEILYGYT
TRBJ2-7 - TRBV7-8 ASSLGQSPSYEQY
TRBJ2-7 - TRBV4-1 ASSQGSGEAFYEQY
TRBJ2-3 - TRBV11-2 ASSPRYTDTQY
TRBJ2-6 - TRBV2 ASSVRQLSGANVLT
TRBJ2-2 TRBD2 TRBV6-2/TRBV6-3 ASGYSGRAAGELF
TRBJ2-5 TRBD1 TRBV4-1 ASRPLGTGQETQY
TRBJ2-7 TRBD1 TRBV12-5 ASGLVLDRGGSYEQY
TRBJ2-7 - TRBV7-9 ASSLDRGLYEQY
TRBJ2-7 - TRBV10-3 AISESVEYEQY
TRBJ1-1 - TRBV12-3/TRBV12-4 ASTYPGGPEAF
TRBJ2-7 - TRBV19 ASADRKMSYEQY
TRBJ1-1 - TRBV20-1 SASLGFMNTEAF
TRBJ2-1 - TRBV4-1 ASSQVLTEGRRGNEQF
TRBJ1-4 - TRBV6-5 ASSYSGNEKLF